Below, 17 T cell receptor beta chains from the same sample are listed, as sequenced in a study of T-cell reconstitution after alpha-beta-depleted transplantation in children. Unique molecular identifiers were built into the TCRbeta library. TCRdb reanalysed the PCR reads using MiXCR and keeps one entry per CDR3 protein. The sample has 600,000 to 700,000 distinct CDR3 sequences, about 12% seen once. The sequencing here drew on PBMCs, taken before TCRalphabeta/CD19-depleted stem cell transplant. The receptors originated from a girl under 10 years old with congenital amegakaryocytic thrombocytopenia, due to receive a stem cell transplant.

On this clonotype itself: The conserved final phenylalanine or tryptophan is absent from the CDR3, which likely points to a read error. This chain connects TRBV6-1 to TRBJ2-7; 10 nucleotides line up with TRBD1. Trimming took 5 bases from V and 0 from J; bases not matched to a gene: 4. The CDR3 is 15 amino acids. The germline V gene encodes CDR1 MNHNS and CDR2 SASEGT. For the CDR3, the DNA is TGTGCCAGCAGTAGCCGGGACAGGGGCTCCTACGAGCAGTACCTC. Translating it yields CASSSRDRGSYEQYL.

This clonotype was recorded many times. V is TRBV5-1 and J is TRBJ2-1; D remains ambiguous. The germline V gene encodes CDR1 SGHRS and CDR2 YFSETQ. The CDR3 is made up of 13 amino acids. Trimming pared 0 bases from V and 5 bases from J, leaving 6 bases between. Here the CDR3 DNA reads TGCGCCAGCAGCTTGGACCAGAACAATGAGCAGTTCTTC. Encoded protein: CASSLDQNNEQFF. The variable domain in full, with the rest retrieved from reference TRBV5-1 and TRBJ2-1, is KAGVTQTPRYLIKTRGQQVTLSCSPISGHRSVSWYQQTPGQGLQFLFEYFSETQRNKGNFPGRFSGRQFSNSRSEMNVSTLELGDSALYLCASSLDQNNEQFFGPGTRLTVL.

V is TRBV11-2 and J is TRBJ2-1; 7 positions agree with TRBD2. V dropped 4 bases and J dropped 6; count of bases not matched to a gene: 9. The CDR3 sequence is 15 residues long. Germline CDR1 reads SGHAT; CDR2 reads FQNNGV. The CDR3 DNA reads TGTGCCAGCAGCTCCGGGAGGAATTGGGCCAATGAGCAGTTCTTC. Protein sequence: CASSSGRNWANEQFF.

Many counts were recorded for this clonotype. The rearrangement links TRBV20-1 to TRBJ1-5; maybe TRBD1 (5 bases). V lost 6 bases and J lost 2, with 8 bases in between. This CDR3 region has 12 residues. Germline values: CDR1 DFQATT, CDR2 SNEGSKA (reference sequence). CDR3 residues: CSAKTGNQPQHF. As DNA, the CDR3 is TGCAGTGCGAAGACAGGCAATCAGCCCCAGCATTTT.

This clonotype was observed at least ten times. The chain combines TRBV5-1 with TRBJ1-4; D remains unclear. This CDR3 spans 14 amino acids. V was cut by 4 bases and J by 0 bases, with 7 bases left in between. Germline assignment: CDR1 SGHRS and CDR2 YFSETQ. The CDR3 DNA follows: TGCGCCAGCAGCCGGATTCCAACTAATGAAAAACTGTTTTTT. It is translated as CASSRIPTNEKLFF.

The rearrangement joins TRBV30 to TRBJ2-1, with D perhaps being TRBD1 or TRBD2 (5 bases each). Trimming took off 5 bases at V and 4 bases at J, with 18 bases between the two ends. Germline lookup yields CDR1 GTSNPN and CDR2 SVGIG (reference sequence). The length of the CDR3 is 15 residues. The DNA for the CDR3 is TGTGCCTGGGTGAAAGTGAAGAGGGGTTACAATGAGCAGTTCTTC. This gives the protein CAWVKVKRGYNEQFF.

Only one count was recorded for this clonotype. This chain joins TRBV18 and TRBJ2-1; no clear D. Germline V gives CDR1 KGHSH, CDR2 LQKENI. This CDR3 region has 11 residues. V was pared by 3 bases and J by 9 bases, with 6 bases between. The CDR3 region has the DNA TGTGCCAGCTCACCGCCCGGTGAGCAGTTCTTC. Its protein is CASSPPGEQFF.

At least ten counts were recorded for this clonotype. The chain is built from TRBV20-1 and TRBJ2-7; 7 nucleotides agree with TRBD2. V lost 0 bases and J lost 2; bases outside the gene matches: 4. The CDR3 runs 14 residues. Germline V gene lookup returns CDR1 DFQATT and CDR2 SNEGSKA (reference sequence). Here the CDR3 reads CSARDTGGTYEQYF. For the CDR3, the DNA is TGCAGTGCTAGAGACACGGGAGGCACCTACGAGCAGTACTTC.

This clonotype showed up just a few times. This rearrangement joins TRBV6-5 to TRBJ2-7, with D perhaps TRBD2 (6 bases). The germline V and J ends were trimmed by 2 bases and 2 bases, with 16 bases remaining between them. CDR3 size: 16 residues. CDR1 MNHEY and CDR2 SVGAGI come from the germline V gene. CDR3 sequence: CASSYAGATRAYEQYF. The DNA for the CDR3 is TGTGCCAGCAGTTACGCCGGCGCGACTAGGGCCTACGAGCAGTACTTC.

V gene TRBV2 combines with J gene TRBJ2-2; D is perhaps TRBD2 (5 bases). The CDR3 runs to 15 residues. The germline gives CDR1 SNHLY, CDR2 FYNNEI. Deletions cut 5 bases from V and 1 base from J, with 11 bases between. CDR3 sequence reads: CASSYRGGNTGELFF. The CDR3 region has the DNA TGTGCCAGCAGTTACCGGGGTGGGAACACCGGGGAGCTGTTTTTT. The complete variable domain, with remaining parts taken from reference TRBV2 and TRBJ2-2, reads EPEVTQTPSHQVTQMGQEVILRCVPISNHLYFYWYRQILGQKVEFLVSFYNNEISEKSEIFDDQFSVERPDGSNFTLKIRSTKLEDSAMYFCASSYRGGNTGELFFGEGSRLTVL.

This clonotype occurred many times. The rearrangement joins TRBV7-3 to TRBJ2-5; 7 bases are a match to TRBD2. The length of the CDR3 is 16 residues. After removal of 2 bases from V and 6 bases from J, the junction contained 12 bases not matched to a gene. Germline values: CDR1 SGHTA, CDR2 FQGTGA. The CDR3 bases are TGTGCCAGCAGCTTAGTGGCGGGAGAGGTTCCCCAGACCCAGTACTTC. This gives the protein CASSLVAGEVPQTQYF.

J is TRBJ2-7 and V is TRBV20-1; 7 bases are shared with TRBD2. Germline CDR1 reads DFQATT; CDR2 reads SNEGSKA (reference sequence). CDR3 size: 13 residues. Trimming cost V 3 bases and J 3 bases; bases outside gene matches: 5. The CDR3 sequence is CSASDGRIYEQYF. CDR3 bases: TGCAGTGCTAGCGACGGGAGGATCTACGAGCAGTACTTC.

The sample holds many counts of this clonotype. The chain couples TRBV7-8 to TRBJ2-3; D is perhaps TRBD2 (5 bases). The CDR3 covers 14 residues. V was pared by 6 bases and J by 4 bases, with 14 bases between. CDR1 is SGHVS and CDR2 is FQNEAQ in the germline V gene. For the CDR3, the DNA is TGTGCCAGCAGTCGAGGGTTCGGGGCAGATACGCAGTATTTT. It is translated as CASSRGFGADTQYF.

The chain couples TRBV7-3 to TRBJ2-7, with a weak D call TRBD2 (6 bases). V was cut by 5 bases and J by 2 bases, with 16 bases left in between. CDR1 and CDR2 (germline): SGHTA, FQGTGA. This CDR3 spans 15 amino acids. Written as DNA, the CDR3 is TGTGCCAGCAGCCCCTACGGGGGTGCGACCTACGAGCAGTACTTC. Encoded protein: CASSPYGGATYEQYF.

In this sample, this clonotype turned up many times. The CDR3 sequence is CAISPKGAGGDTGELFF. The CDR3 DNA reads TGTGCCATCAGCCCCAAGGGGGCGGGAGGTGACACCGGGGAGCTGTTTTTT. V and J are TRBV10-3 and TRBJ2-2, with a weak D call TRBD2 (8 bases). Trimming cost V 6 bases and J 3 bases, with 20 bases left between them. CDR3 length: 17 amino acids. CDR1 ENHRY and CDR2 SYGVKD come from the germline V gene.

The chain has TRBV20-1 and TRBJ1-6; a possible D gene is TRBD1 (5 bases). CDR1 and CDR2 from the germline V gene are DFQATT and SNEGSKA (reference sequence). V was clipped by 3 bases and J by 5 bases, with 11 bases between them. This CDR3 contains 14 residues. CDR3 nucleotide sequence: TGCAGTGCTAGGGGACTGGGGAATAATTCACCCCTCCACTTT. Translating gives CSARGLGNNSPLHF.

In regard to this clonotype: This could be a read error, since a much larger clone is one nucleotide away. The chain employs TRBV7-9 and TRBJ2-1; 7 nucleotides match TRBD2. CDR1 is SEHNR and CDR2 is FQNEAQ in the germline V gene (reference sequence). The CDR3 runs 14 residues. CDR3 protein: CGSRLLGRDNEQFF. DNA for the CDR3: TGTGGCAGCAGGCTGCTGGGGAGGGACAATGAGCAGTTCTTC.